This T cell receptor beta chain stems from a study of cytomegalovirus exposure and HLA in healthy donors. This CDR3 spans 15 amino acids. Trimming left V 3 bases short and J 0 bases short, with 9 bases between. From germline, CDR1 is SGHTA and CDR2 FQGNSA. It was with 60 Vbeta and 13 Jbeta primers that the PCR ran. Some clones are missing from TCRdb's copy, which holds only in-frame ones; the method was immunoSEQ multiplex PCR. In the table there are 100,000 to 120,000 clones, around 78% of which are singletons. The rearrangement uses TRBV7-2 and TRBJ1-5; a possible D gene is TRBD1 (6 bases). The sequencing input was PBMCs. This clonotype originated in a woman aged 25 to 39 in good health and CMV-seronegative. CDR3 in DNA: TGTGCCAGCAGCTTCGACAGGAATAGCAATCAGCCCCAGCATTTT. Protein: CASSFDRNSNQPQHF. Using reference TRBV7-2 and TRBJ1-5 for the parts outside the CDR3, the full variable domain is GAGVSQSPSNKVTEKGKDVELRCDPISGHTALYWYRQSLGQGLEFLIYFQGNSAPDKSGLPSDRFSAERTGGSVSTLTIQRTQQEDSAVYLCASSFDRNSNQPQHFGDGTRLSIL.